One TCR beta chain is described in this entry. Antigen unknown. Repertoires were generated with immunoSEQ multiplex PCR, while TCRdb's copy carries only in-frame clones and drops some. The data contain roughly 82,000 clones, roughly 87% of them singletons. Trimming took off 3 bases at V and 0 bases at J, with 12 bases between the two ends. The length of the CDR3 is 16 residues. Germline V gene sequence: CDR1 WNHNN, CDR2 SYGVQD (reference sequence). This sample was included in a study of siplizumab effects on memory and regulatory T cells. The study's findings and limits: The alloresponse seemed to draw substantially on naive T cells, which appeared more diverse than memory cells.

The sequenced sample consisted of Tregs sorted from blood. The chain has TRBV10-1 and TRBJ2-1, with D maybe TRBD2 (5 bases). This clonotype was sampled from a human donor in good health. CDR3 in amino acids: CASSDSSGSSYNEQFF. In nucleotides, the CDR3 is TGCGCCAGCAGTGATTCTAGTGGGAGCTCCTACAATGAGCAGTTCTTC.